This T cell receptor beta chain was obtained from a study of T cell repertoires in cytomegalovirus infection. This CDR3 has 16 amino acids. The ends were cut back, 0 bases at V and 1 base at J, with 7 bases in the middle. Germline values: CDR1 LGHNA, CDR2 YNFKEQ. TCRdb reprocessed the reads with MiXCR, giving one entry per CDR3 protein. The data contain about 190,000 distinct CDR3 sequences, 25% to 30% of them seen just once; the ten biggest clones take up 31%. This sequence originates from a human donor in good health (CMV status not recorded). Some clones in this sample may be carry-over from other donors' samples. The sample was PBMCs. This chain connects TRBV4-2 to TRBJ2-6; D not certain. The CDR3 region has the DNA TGTGCCAGCAGCCAAGAAGTGGCTTCTGGGGCCAACGTCCTGACTTTC. Its protein product is CASSQEVASGANVLTF.